The clone carrying this T cell receptor (beta chain) was detected a few times. Trimming cost V 0 bases and J 4 bases, with 10 bases left between them. CDR1 MNHEY and CDR2 SVGEGT come from the germline V gene. This CDR3 has 16 residues. Building of the TCR beta libraries involved iRepertoire HTBI primers and Arm-PCR of CDR3 regions. From the multiplex PCR reads, TCRdb called clonotypes with MiXCR, one entry per CDR3 protein. The sample contains about half a million distinct CDR3 sequences, 20% to 25% of which appear only once. Noted time point: persistent/refractory GD, antithyroid drugs over 5 years with positive TRAb. PBMCs were the source of the RNA used for TCR sequencing. This specimen comes from a study of regulatory T cells in long-lasting Graves disease.

This sequence was found in a female donor with Graves disease. The gene calls are TRBV6-2 or TRBV6-3 and TRBJ2-6, with D unresolved. This material consisted of peripheral blood mononuclear cells (PBMCs), taken when the disease was refractory, from a patient treated with antithyroid drugs. The CDR3 nucleotides read TGTGCCAGCAGTTACTCGAATTTACCCGGGGCCAACGTCCTGACTTTC. Amino acids: CASSYSNLPGANVLTF.